Listed below are T cell receptor beta chains from one sample, sequenced in a study of shared clonotypes between healthy human individuals. Profiled with immunoSEQ multiplex PCR; TCRdb holds only in-frame clones, not every one. The sample gives around 2.1 million clones, about 92% of which show up once; roughly 1.8% is in the top ten. Sequences were obtained from naive CD8+ T cells from PBMCs. These receptors came from a man between 18 and 35 years old in good health. Some clones in this sample may be carry-over from other donors' samples. CDR3s include the opening cysteine and the closing phenylalanine or tryptophan. Fields, in order: D gene, V gene, J gene, clone size, CDR3 protein, CDR3 DNA. A D gene is named only where the DNA matches it firmly. Not all rows give a size; the values are once, few, many and, for expanded clones, a class.

>-|TRBV5-6|TRBJ1-2|-
CASSGFGPGYTF
TGTGCCAGCAGCGGATTCGGGCCTGGCTACACCTTC
>-|TRBV9|TRBJ2-1|-
CASSVVAVSSYNEQFF
TGTGCCAGCAGCGTAGTAGCGGTGAGCTCCTACAATGAGCAGTTCTTC
>TRBD1|TRBV7-9|TRBJ2-2|-
CASSLAVGTGGPNTGELFF
TGTGCCAGCAGCTTAGCTGTCGGGACAGGGGGCCCGAACACCGGGGAGCTGTTTTTT
>-|TRBV9|TRBJ1-1|-
CASSVGMGGSEYEAFF
TGTGCCAGCAGCGTAGGAATGGGGGGCTCCGAGTACGAAGCTTTCTTT
>-|TRBV7-2|TRBJ1-1|few
CASSLGQVAFF
TGTGCCAGCAGCTTAGGACAGGTGGCTTTCTTT
>TRBD1|TRBV5-8|TRBJ1-2|-
CATKTPQDRGRHGYTF
TGTGCCACCAAGACTCCACAGGACAGGGGAAGGCATGGCTACACCTTC
>-|TRBV27|TRBJ2-7|-
CASSPVDGAYEQYF
TGTGCCAGCAGTCCTGTGGACGGAGCCTACGAGCAGTACTTC
>-|TRBV7-9|TRBJ2-5|few
CASSGETQYF
TGTGCCAGCAGCGGAGAGACCCAGTACTTC
>-|TRBV7-9|TRBJ2-2|-
CASSFMKPTTNTGELFF
TGTGCCAGCAGCTTCATGAAACCGACTACGAACACCGGGGAGCTGTTTTTT
>TRBD1|TRBV2|TRBJ1-5|few
CASSESAGGNQPQHF
TGTGCCAGCAGTGAATCTGCAGGGGGAAATCAGCCCCAGCATTTT
>TRBD2|TRBV11-2|TRBJ2-3|-
CASSHTSGRSKGTDTQYF
TGTGCCAGCAGCCACACTAGCGGGAGGTCAAAAGGCACAGATACGCAGTATTTT
>TRBD1|TRBV7-9|TRBJ2-5|once
CASSLAQGTGRTQYF
TGTGCCAGCAGCTTAGCGCAGGGGACAGGGCGAACCCAGTACTTC
>-|TRBV29-1|TRBJ2-7|-
CSAEPGQGYEQYF
TGCAGCGCGGAGCCAGGGCAGGGATACGAGCAGTACTTC
>-|TRBV7-9|TRBJ2-3|-
CASSPPRGSASIYTQYF
TGTGCCAGCAGCCCCCCCAGGGGTAGCGCCAGTATATATACGCAGTATTTT
>-|TRBV27|TRBJ2-3|-
CASSLLAGTDTQYF
TGTGCCAGCAGTTTACTAGCTGGCACAGATACGCAGTATTTT
>-|TRBV15|TRBJ1-3|-
CATSPPESWTIYF
TGTGCCACCAGCCCCCCTGAGAGTTGGACCATATATTTT
>-|TRBV19|TRBJ2-7|-
CASSLQDSYEQYF
TGTGCCAGTAGTCTCCAGGACTCCTACGAGCAGTACTTC
>TRBD1|TRBV7-9|TRBJ1-1|few
CASSVTGGGETEAFF
TGTGCCAGCAGCGTCACAGGGGGCGGGGAGACTGAAGCTTTCTTT
>TRBD2|TRBV4-2|TRBJ2-5|-
CASSQENNAGAGWAQYF
TGTGCCAGCAGCCAAGAAAACAATGCGGGAGCCGGATGGGCCCAGTACTTC
>TRBD2|TRBV7-9|TRBJ2-1|-
CASSSILAGGLAEQFF
TGTGCCAGCAGCTCAATACTAGCGGGAGGATTGGCTGAGCAGTTCTTC
>-|TRBV5-5|TRBJ2-5|-
CASSLEGSETQYF
TGTGCCAGCAGCTTGGAAGGGTCCGAGACCCAGTACTTC
>-|TRBV7-6|TRBJ2-5|-
CASSLGREREETQYF
TGTGCCAGCAGCCTTGGACGGGAGAGGGAAGAGACCCAGTACTTC
>-|TRBV7-9|TRBJ1-4|-
CASSSPLETEKLFF
TGTGCCAGCAGCAGTCCTTTGGAGACGGAAAAACTGTTTTTT
>TRBD2|TRBV28|TRBJ2-1|-
CASSVTGLANNEQFF
TGTGCCAGCAGTGTTACGGGACTAGCGAACAATGAGCAGTTCTTC
>TRBD2|TRBV6-5|TRBJ2-1|once
CASSTGTSAEDEQFF
TGTGCCAGCAGTACGGGGACTAGCGCCGAAGATGAGCAGTTCTTC
>TRBD2|TRBV7-8|TRBJ2-1|once
CASSFRKREALLRSYNEQFF
TGTGCCAGCAGCTTTAGAAAGCGGGAGGCCCTACTCCGCTCCTACAATGAGCAGTTCTTC
>-|TRBV4-3|TRBJ2-7|-
CASSPGLTYEQYF
TGCGCCAGCAGCCCAGGACTTACCTACGAGCAGTACTTC
>-|TRBV7-7|TRBJ2-5|-
CASSYTMGSQETQYF
TGTGCCAGCAGCTATACTATGGGCTCCCAAGAGACCCAGTACTTC
>TRBD1|TRBV27|TRBJ1-1|-
CASSPTDRQNTEAFF
TGTGCCAGCAGTCCGACGGACAGGCAGAACACTGAAGCTTTCTTT
>-|TRBV6-6|TRBJ1-2|-
CASSFRRPEINYGYTF
TGTGCCAGCAGTTTTCGACGGCCGGAGATTAACTATGGCTACACCTTC
>TRBD2|TRBV11-2|TRBJ2-2|-
CASSPGLAGASGELFF
TGTGCCAGCAGCCCAGGACTAGCGGGAGCGAGCGGGGAGCTGTTTTTT
>-|TRBV6-1|TRBJ1-2|-
CASSEEDGYTF
TGTGCCAGCAGTGAAGAGGATGGCTACACCTTC
>-|TRBV7-9|TRBJ2-7|-
CASSLGGGSYEQYF
TGTGCCAGCAGCTTAGGTGGCGGCTCCTACGAGCAGTACTTC
>TRBD1|TRBV13|TRBJ2-1|-
CASSSGQDNEQFF
TGTGCCAGCAGCTCGGGACAGGACAATGAGCAGTTCTTC
>TRBD1|TRBV9|TRBJ2-3|once
CASSVEGGTGPTDTQYF
TGTGCCAGCAGCGTAGAGGGTGGGACAGGGCCCACAGATACGCAGTATTTT
>-|TRBV28|TRBJ2-5|-
CASHYDRRNVETQYF
TGTGCCAGCCATTACGATCGGAGGAATGTAGAGACCCAGTACTTC
>-|TRBV19|TRBJ2-7|-
CASSIFTGRYEQYF
TGTGCCAGTAGTATTTTTACAGGAAGGTACGAGCAGTACTTC
>-|TRBV28|TRBJ1-1|-
CASSYFTGEAFF
TGTGCCAGCAGTTATTTTACAGGTGAAGCTTTCTTT
>-|TRBV29-1|TRBJ2-7|-
CSGRPAGMGEQYF
TGCAGCGGGCGGCCTGCGGGGATGGGCGAGCAGTACTTC
>TRBD1|TRBV25-1|TRBJ1-2|-
CASSEGRGDGYTF
TGTGCCAGCAGTGAGGGCAGGGGGGATGGCTACACCTTC
>TRBD2|TRBV11-2|TRBJ2-7|-
CASSLTSGVYEQYF
TGTGCCAGCAGCTTGACTAGCGGAGTCTACGAGCAGTACTTC
>-|TRBV2|TRBJ1-2|-
CASSEAHDSRWYGYTF
TGTGCCAGCAGTGAAGCGCACGACAGCCGGTGGTATGGCTACACCTTC
>TRBD1|TRBV6-1|TRBJ1-1|-
CASKIMGTGSEAFF
TGTGCCAGCAAGATTATGGGGACAGGGTCTGAAGCTTTCTTT